What follows is one T cell receptor beta chain and its context. Its specificity is not known. A multiplex PCR was run with 60 Vbeta primers and 13 Jbeta primers. Measured with immunoSEQ multiplex PCR; TCRdb has only the in-frame clones, and not every one. The data hold about 140,000 clones, with 65% to 80% observed a single time. V was clipped by 3 bases and J by 0 bases; unmatched bases: 2. There are 16 residues in the CDR3. Germline CDR1 is SGHNT and CDR2 is YENEEA. The entry originates in a study of cytomegalovirus exposure and HLA in healthy donors. At the level of the study: Membership in the Caucasian-associated ancestry cluster was found for 81% of approximately 430 genotyped donors.

Regarding the study as a whole: The majority of TCR sequences were rare, yet some public TCRs appeared in many donors.

The rearrangement links TRBV11-3 to TRBJ1-4; TRBD1 agrees at 9 bases. Sequences were obtained from PBMCs. This receptor was obtained from a woman in her fifties or sixties in good health and CMV-seropositive. DNA of the CDR3: TGTGCCAGCAGCTTGGGACAGGGCTCAACTAATGAAAAACTGTTTTTT. This encodes CASSLGQGSTNEKLFF. The full variable domain, in which reference TRBV11-3 and TRBJ1-4 provide the parts outside the CDR3, is EAGVVQSPRYKIIEKKQPVAFWCNPISGHNTLYWYLQNLGQGPELLIRYENEEAVDDSQLPKDRFSAERLKGVDSTLKIQPAELGDSAVYLCASSLGQGSTNEKLFFGSGTQLSVL.